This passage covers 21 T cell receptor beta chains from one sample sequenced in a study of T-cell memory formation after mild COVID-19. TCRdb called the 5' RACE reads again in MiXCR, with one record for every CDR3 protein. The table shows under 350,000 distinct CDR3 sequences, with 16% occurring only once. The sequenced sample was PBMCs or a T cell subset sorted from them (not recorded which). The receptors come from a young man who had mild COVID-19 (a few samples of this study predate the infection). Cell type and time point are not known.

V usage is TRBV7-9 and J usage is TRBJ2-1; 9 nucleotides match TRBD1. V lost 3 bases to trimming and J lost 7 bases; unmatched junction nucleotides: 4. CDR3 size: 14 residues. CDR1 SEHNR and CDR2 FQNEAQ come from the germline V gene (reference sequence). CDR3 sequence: CASSFAGTGNEQFF. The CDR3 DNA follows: TGTGCCAGCAGCTTTGCCGGGACAGGGAATGAGCAGTTCTTC.

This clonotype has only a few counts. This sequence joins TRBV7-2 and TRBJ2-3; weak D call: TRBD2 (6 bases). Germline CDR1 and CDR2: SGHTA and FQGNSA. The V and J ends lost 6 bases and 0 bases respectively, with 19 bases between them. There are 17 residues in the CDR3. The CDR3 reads CASRPRRGLTSTDTQYF. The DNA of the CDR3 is TGTGCCAGCAGGCCGAGGCGGGGTTTAACTAGCACAGATACGCAGTATTTT.

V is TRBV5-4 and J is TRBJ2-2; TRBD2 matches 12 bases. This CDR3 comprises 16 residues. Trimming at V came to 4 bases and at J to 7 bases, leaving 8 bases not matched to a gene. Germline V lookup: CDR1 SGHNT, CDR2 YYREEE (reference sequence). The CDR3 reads CASSPPSGGAGGELFF. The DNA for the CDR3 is TGTGCCAGCAGCCCACCTAGCGGGGGGGCCGGCGGGGAGCTGTTTTTT.

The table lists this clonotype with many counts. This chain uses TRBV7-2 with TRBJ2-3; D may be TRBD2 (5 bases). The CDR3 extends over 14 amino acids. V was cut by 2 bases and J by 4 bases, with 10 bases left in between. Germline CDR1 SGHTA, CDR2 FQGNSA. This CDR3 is CASSLRRSPDTQYF. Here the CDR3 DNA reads TGTGCCAGCAGCTTAAGGAGGTCGCCAGATACGCAGTATTTT.

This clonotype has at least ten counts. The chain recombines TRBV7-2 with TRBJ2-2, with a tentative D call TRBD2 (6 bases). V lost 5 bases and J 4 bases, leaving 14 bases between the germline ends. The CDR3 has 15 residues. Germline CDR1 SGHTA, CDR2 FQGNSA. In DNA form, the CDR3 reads TGTGCCAGCAGCCCAGGGACTTTCGGCACCGGGGAGCTGTTTTTT. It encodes CASSPGTFGTGELFF.

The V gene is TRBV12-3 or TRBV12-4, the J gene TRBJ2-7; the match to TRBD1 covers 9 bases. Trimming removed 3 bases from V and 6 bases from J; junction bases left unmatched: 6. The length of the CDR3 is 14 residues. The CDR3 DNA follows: TGTGCCAGCAGTTTCCGGGACAGGGCGCGCGAGCAGTACTTC. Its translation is CASSFRDRAREQYF.

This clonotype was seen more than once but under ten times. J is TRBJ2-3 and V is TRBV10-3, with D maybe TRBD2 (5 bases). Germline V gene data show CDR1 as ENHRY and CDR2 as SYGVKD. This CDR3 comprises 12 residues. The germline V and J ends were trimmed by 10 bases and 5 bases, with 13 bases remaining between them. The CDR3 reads CATRPSGDTQYF. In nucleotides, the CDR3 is TGTGCCACCCGTCCGAGCGGAGATACGCAGTATTTT.

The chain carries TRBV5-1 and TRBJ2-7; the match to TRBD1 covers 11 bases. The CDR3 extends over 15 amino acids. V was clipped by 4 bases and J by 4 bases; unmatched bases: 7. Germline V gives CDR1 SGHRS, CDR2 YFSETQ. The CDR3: CASSVGQGARYEQYV. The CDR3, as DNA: TGCGCCAGCAGCGTTGGACAGGGGGCGCGGTACGAGCAGTACGTC.

CDR3 in amino acids: CASRLTAQNTEAFF. The CDR3 DNA reads as TGTGCCAGCAGGTTAACTGCCCAGAACACTGAAGCTTTCTTT. The chain combines TRBV12-3 or TRBV12-4 with TRBJ1-1, with D unresolved. Trimming took 6 bases from V and 1 from J, leaving 12 bases between them. The CDR3 is 14 amino acids.

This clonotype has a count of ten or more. CDR3 loop: CASSRDIMNTEAFF. In nucleotides, the CDR3 is TGTGCCAGCAGCAGGGACATCATGAACACTGAAGCTTTCTTT. The rearrangement uses TRBV2 and TRBJ1-1, with a possible D match to TRBD1 (6 bases). V was pared by 6 bases and J by 0 bases, with 11 bases between. Germline CDR1 and CDR2: SNHLY and FYNNEI. The CDR3 loop spans 14 amino acids.

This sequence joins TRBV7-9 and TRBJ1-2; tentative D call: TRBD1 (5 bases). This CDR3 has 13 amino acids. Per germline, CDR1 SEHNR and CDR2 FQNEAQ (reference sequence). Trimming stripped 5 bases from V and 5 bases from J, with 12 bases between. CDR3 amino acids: CASSRNGGYGYTF. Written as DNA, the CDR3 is TGTGCCAGCAGCCGAAATGGGGGTTATGGCTACACCTTC.

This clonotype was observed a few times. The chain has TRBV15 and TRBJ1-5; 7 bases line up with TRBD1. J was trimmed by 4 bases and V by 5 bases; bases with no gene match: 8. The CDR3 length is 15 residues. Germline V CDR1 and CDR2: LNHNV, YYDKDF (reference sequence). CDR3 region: CATSLRPGGNQPQHF. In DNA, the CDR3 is TGTGCCACCAGCCTTCGACCAGGGGGGAATCAGCCCCAGCATTTT.

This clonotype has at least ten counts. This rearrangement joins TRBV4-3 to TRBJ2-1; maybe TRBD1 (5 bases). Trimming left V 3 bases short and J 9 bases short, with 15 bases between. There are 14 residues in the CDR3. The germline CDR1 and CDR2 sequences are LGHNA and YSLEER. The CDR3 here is CASSQWGRAAEQFF. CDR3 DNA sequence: TGCGCCAGCAGCCAGTGGGGCAGGGCAGCTGAGCAGTTCTTC.

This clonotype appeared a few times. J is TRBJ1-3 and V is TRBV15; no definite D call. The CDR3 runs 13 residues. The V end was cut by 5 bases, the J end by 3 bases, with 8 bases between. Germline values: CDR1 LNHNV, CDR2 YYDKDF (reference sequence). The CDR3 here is CATSLGLGNTIYF. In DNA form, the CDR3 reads TGTGCCACCAGCCTGGGTCTTGGAAACACCATATATTTT.

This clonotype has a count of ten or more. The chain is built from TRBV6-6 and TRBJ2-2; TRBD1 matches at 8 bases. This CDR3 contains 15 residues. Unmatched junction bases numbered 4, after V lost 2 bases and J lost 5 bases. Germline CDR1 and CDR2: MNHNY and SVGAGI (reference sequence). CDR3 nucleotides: TGTGCCAGCAGTTACGGACAGGGAGGTACCGGGGAGCTGTTTTTT. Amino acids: CASSYGQGGTGELFF.

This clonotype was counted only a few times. CDR3 protein: CASSHLRQSSGNTIYF. The CDR3, as DNA: TGTGCCAGCAGCCACCTCAGGCAGAGCTCTGGAAACACCATATATTTT. The chain recombines TRBV14 with TRBJ1-3; unclear D gene. The V end was cut by 3 bases, the J end by 0 bases, with 12 bases between. The CDR3 runs to 16 residues. Germline CDR1 reads SGHDN; CDR2 reads FVKESK.

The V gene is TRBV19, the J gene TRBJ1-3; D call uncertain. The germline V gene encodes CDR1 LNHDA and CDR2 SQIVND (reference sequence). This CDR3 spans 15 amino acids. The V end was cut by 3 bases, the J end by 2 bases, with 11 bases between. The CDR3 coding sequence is TGTGCCAGTAGTATTGCCGGGCCTGCTGGAAACACCATATATTTT. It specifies CASSIAGPAGNTIYF.

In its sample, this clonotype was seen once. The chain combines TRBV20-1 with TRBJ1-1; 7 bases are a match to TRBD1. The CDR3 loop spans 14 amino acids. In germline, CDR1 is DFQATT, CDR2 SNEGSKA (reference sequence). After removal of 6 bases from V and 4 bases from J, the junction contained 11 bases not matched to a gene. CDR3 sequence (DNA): TGCAGTGCGAGCAGGGGGTTCGTAGTCACTGAAGCTTTCTTT. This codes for CSASRGFVVTEAFF.

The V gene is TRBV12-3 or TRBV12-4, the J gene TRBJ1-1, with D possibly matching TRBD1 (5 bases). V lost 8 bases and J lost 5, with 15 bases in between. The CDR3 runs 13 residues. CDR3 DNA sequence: TGTGCCAGCCGGGGGGGGATTAGGACTGAAGCTTTCTTT. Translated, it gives CASRGGIRTEAFF.

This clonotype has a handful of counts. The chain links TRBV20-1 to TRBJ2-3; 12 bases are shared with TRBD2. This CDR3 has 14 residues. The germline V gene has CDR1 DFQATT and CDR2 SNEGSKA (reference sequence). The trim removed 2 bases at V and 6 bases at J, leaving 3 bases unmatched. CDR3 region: CSARTSGGTDTQYF. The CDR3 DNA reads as TGCAGTGCTAGAACTAGCGGGGGGACGGATACGCAGTATTTT.

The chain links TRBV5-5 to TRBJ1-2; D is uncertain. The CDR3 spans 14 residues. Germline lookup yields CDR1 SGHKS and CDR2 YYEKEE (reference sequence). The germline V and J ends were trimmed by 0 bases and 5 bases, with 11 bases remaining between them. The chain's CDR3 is CASSLDRRTYGYTF. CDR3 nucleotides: TGTGCCAGCAGCTTGGATCGCCGAACTTATGGCTACACCTTC.